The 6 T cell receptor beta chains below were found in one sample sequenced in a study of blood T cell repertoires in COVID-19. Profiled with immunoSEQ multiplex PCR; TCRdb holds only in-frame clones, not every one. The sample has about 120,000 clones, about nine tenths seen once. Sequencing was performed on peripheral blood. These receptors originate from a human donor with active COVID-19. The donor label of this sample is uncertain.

The CDR3 here is CATSDFRFGGNSPLHF. In DNA, the CDR3 is TGTGCCACCAGTGATTTTCGCTTCGGAGGCAATTCACCCCTCCACTTT. V is TRBV24-1 and J is TRBJ1-6; D not certain. Germline CDR1 and CDR2: KGHDR and SFDVKD. The CDR3 loop spans 16 amino acids. Trimming left V 1 base short and J 7 bases short, with 13 bases between.

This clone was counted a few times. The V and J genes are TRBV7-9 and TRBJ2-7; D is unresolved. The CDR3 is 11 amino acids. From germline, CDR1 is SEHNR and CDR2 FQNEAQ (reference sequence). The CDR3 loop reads CAASSVDEQYF. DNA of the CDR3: TGTGCTGCGTCTTCGGTGGACGAGCAGTACTTC.

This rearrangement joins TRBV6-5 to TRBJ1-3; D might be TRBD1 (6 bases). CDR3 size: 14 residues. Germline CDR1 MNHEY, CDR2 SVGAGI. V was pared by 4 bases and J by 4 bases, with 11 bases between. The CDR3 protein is CASSFDRSGNTIYF. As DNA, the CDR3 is TGTGCCAGCAGTTTCGACAGGTCCGGAAACACCATATATTTT.

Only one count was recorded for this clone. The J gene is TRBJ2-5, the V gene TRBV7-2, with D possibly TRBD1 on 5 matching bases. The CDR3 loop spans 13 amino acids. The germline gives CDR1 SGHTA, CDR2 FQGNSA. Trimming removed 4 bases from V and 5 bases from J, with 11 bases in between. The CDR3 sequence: CASSSQGLETQYF. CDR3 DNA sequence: TGTGCCAGCAGCTCCCAGGGTTTGGAGACCCAGTACTTC.

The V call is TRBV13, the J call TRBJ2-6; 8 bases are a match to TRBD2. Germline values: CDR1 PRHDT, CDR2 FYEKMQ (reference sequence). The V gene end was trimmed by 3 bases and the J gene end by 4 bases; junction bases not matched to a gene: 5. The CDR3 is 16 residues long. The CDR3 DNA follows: TGTGCCAGCAGCTTGCGGGGGGCCGGGGGGGCCAACGTCCTGACTTTC. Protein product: CASSLRGAGGANVLTF.

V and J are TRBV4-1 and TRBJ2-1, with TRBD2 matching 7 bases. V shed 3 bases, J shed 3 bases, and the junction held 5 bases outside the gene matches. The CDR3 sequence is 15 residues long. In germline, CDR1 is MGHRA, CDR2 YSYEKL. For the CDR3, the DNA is TGCGCCAGCAGCCAGCCGGGGGGTGTCTACAATGAGCAGTTCTTC. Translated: CASSQPGGVYNEQFF.